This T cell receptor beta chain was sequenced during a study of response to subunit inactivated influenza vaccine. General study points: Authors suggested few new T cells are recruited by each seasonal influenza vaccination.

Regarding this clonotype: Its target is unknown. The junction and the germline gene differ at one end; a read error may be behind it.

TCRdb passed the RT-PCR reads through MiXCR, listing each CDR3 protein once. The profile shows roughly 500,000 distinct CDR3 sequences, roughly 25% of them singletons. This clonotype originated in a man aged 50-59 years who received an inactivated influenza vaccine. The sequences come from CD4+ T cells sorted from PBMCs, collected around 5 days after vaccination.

The CDR3 bases are TGTGCCACCTGGCCCCCGGGGGGCACATATACGCAGTATTTT. Translated, it gives CATWPPGGTYTQYF. This chain connects TRBV6-1 to TRBJ2-3; TRBD2 is a possible D gene (7 bases). The CDR3 extends over 14 amino acids. The germline CDR1 and CDR2 sequences are MNHNS and SASEGT.